A single sample gave rise to the 18 T cell receptor beta chains below, sequenced in a study of shared clonotypes between healthy human individuals. This table comes from immunoSEQ multiplex PCR, and its TCRdb copy is limited to in-frame clones, with some not included. Seen here are some 2,500,000 clones, 93% observed once, and the top ten hold about 0.34%. The sample consisted of naive CD4+ T cells from PBMCs. Subset described: CD45RA+ positively selected. The origin of the receptors is a man aged 18-30 years in good health. Some clones in this sample may be carry-over from other donors' samples.

This sequence joins TRBV28 and TRBJ2-3; either TRBD1 or TRBD2 may supply D (5 bases each). V shed 3 bases and J shed 9 bases, with 7 bases lying between them. Germline CDR1 reads MDHEN; CDR2 reads SYDVKM. The CDR3 is made up of 11 amino acids. This chain's CDR3 is CASSFGATQYF. CDR3 in DNA: TGTGCCAGCAGTTTCGGGGCAACGCAGTATTTT.

The CDR3 is CASSRTGTGLNTIYF. CDR3 coding DNA: TGTGCCAGCAGTAGGACCGGGACAGGGTTGAACACCATATATTTT. This chain joins TRBV6-5 and TRBJ1-3; 9 bases are a match to TRBD1. Germline V CDR1 and CDR2: MNHEY, SVGAGI. V trimming: 5 bases; J trimming: 7 bases; junction bases outside the gene matches: 9. The CDR3 covers 15 residues.

The rearrangement links TRBV28 to TRBJ1-1; D is unresolved. This CDR3 region has 14 residues. Germline CDR1 reads MDHEN; CDR2 reads SYDVKM. V was shortened by 5 bases and J by 6 bases, with 16 bases between the two germline ends. Here the CDR3 reads CASSPSKNGAEAFF. In DNA form, the CDR3 reads TGTGCCAGCAGTCCGTCGAAAAACGGGGCTGAAGCTTTCTTT. The whole variable domain, remainder taken from reference TRBV28 and TRBJ1-1, is DVKVTQSSRYLVKRTGEKVFLECVQDMDHENMFWYRQDPGLGLRLIYFSYDVKMKEKGDIPEGYSVSREKKERFSLILESASTNQTSMYLCASSPSKNGAEAFFGQGTRLTVV.

A remark on this clone: This sample also contains other DNA sequences that code for the same CDR3. J is TRBJ2-7 and V is TRBV18; D not resolved. CDR3 length: 13 amino acids. The germline V gene has CDR1 KGHSH and CDR2 LQKENI. Trimming cost V 2 bases and J 0 bases, with 5 bases left between them. The CDR3 region is CASSPGSSYEQYF. The CDR3 DNA follows: TGTGCCAGCTCACCAGGTAGCTCCTACGAGCAGTACTTC.

In this sample, this clone turned up a few times. The chain links TRBV10-3 to TRBJ1-1; 9 bases are shared with TRBD1. Germline V gene data show CDR1 as ENHRY and CDR2 as SYGVKD. The CDR3 covers 14 residues. V gave up 6 bases and J gave up 8 bases; unmatched junction bases: 10. As DNA, the CDR3 is TGTGCCATCAGCTGGGACAGGGTCGCTGGAGAAGCTTTCTTT. It yields the protein CAISWDRVAGEAFF.

The rearrangement links TRBV4-1 to TRBJ1-3; 9 positions match TRBD1. This CDR3 has 18 amino acids. Germline V gene data show CDR1 as MGHRA and CDR2 as YSYEKL. V was pared by 3 bases and J by 2 bases, with 11 bases of the junction left unmatched. The CDR3 nucleotides are TGCGCCAGCAGCCAGGGGTTAACCGGGACAGGGACTGGAAACACCATATATTTT. Protein product: CASSQGLTGTGTGNTIYF.

The V and J genes are TRBV25-1 and TRBJ2-3; D may correspond to TRBD1 or TRBD2 (6 bases each). Germline V gene data show CDR1 as MGHDK and CDR2 as SYGVNS. The V and J ends lost 0 bases and 6 bases respectively, with 13 bases between them. CDR3 length equals 15 residues. The CDR3 loop reads CASSEYWGAEDTQYF. Here the CDR3 DNA reads TGTGCCAGCAGTGAATATTGGGGGGCGGAGGATACGCAGTATTTT.

The chain uses TRBV11-2 and TRBJ2-1; 10 bases map to TRBD1. Germline V CDR1 and CDR2: SGHAT, FQNNGV. There are 18 residues in the CDR3. With 5 bases clipped from V and 0 bases from J, the junction kept 10 bases outside the gene matches. Written as DNA, the CDR3 is TGTGCCAGCAGCCATTACCCTGGGACAGGGGACTCCTACAATGAGCAGTTCTTC. This codes for CASSHYPGTGDSYNEQFF.

The chain combines TRBV16 with TRBJ2-7; a possible D gene is TRBD1 (5 bases). CDR1 is KGHSY, CDR2 FQNENV, per germline. CDR3 length equals 15 residues. The V end lost 0 bases, the J end lost 6 bases, and 15 bases lay between the germline ends. The CDR3 sequence is CASSQSWGGGSEQYF. CDR3 DNA sequence: TGTGCCAGCAGCCAATCGTGGGGCGGCGGTTCCGAGCAGTACTTC.

J is TRBJ1-1 and V is TRBV7-2; no clear D. This CDR3 region has 17 residues. The germline CDR1 and CDR2 sequences are SGHTA and FQGNSA. Between the trimmed V and J ends, which lost 2 bases and 1 base, there was a span of 17 bases. CDR3 bases: TGTGCCAGCAGCTTACGAATGGCCCGGCGGGGGAACACTGAAGCTTTCTTT. Protein: CASSLRMARRGNTEAFF.

This clone was seen a single time. CDR3 protein: CASRGILNTGELFF. In DNA form, the CDR3 reads TGCGCCAGCAGGGGTATCCTGAACACCGGGGAGCTGTTTTTT. The chain links TRBV5-1 to TRBJ2-2; D is ambiguous. Germline V gene data show CDR1 as SGHRS and CDR2 as YFSETQ. The CDR3 totals 14 residues. V was pared by 5 bases and J by 1 base, with 9 bases between.

The V and J genes are TRBV7-9 and TRBJ2-1, with D maybe TRBD2 (6 bases). From germline, CDR1 is SEHNR and CDR2 FQNEAQ (reference sequence). The length of the CDR3 is 16 residues. V was trimmed by 4 bases and J by 4 bases, leaving 17 bases between them. This CDR3 is CASSSYLLADYNEQFF. Written as DNA, the CDR3 is TGTGCCAGCAGCTCTTATCTCTTAGCGGATTACAATGAGCAGTTCTTC.

The J gene is TRBJ2-3, the V gene TRBV7-2; D not certain. The V and J ends lost 2 bases and 4 bases respectively, with 7 bases between them. The CDR3 runs to 13 residues. Germline CDR1 is SGHTA and CDR2 is FQGNSA. CDR3 nucleotides: TGTGCCAGCAGCTTACAAGGGTCAGATACGCAGTATTTT. This encodes CASSLQGSDTQYF.

The rearrangement uses TRBV5-4 and TRBJ2-7, with D perhaps matching TRBD1 (5 bases). Trimming pared 1 base from V and 6 bases from J, leaving 11 bases between. The CDR3 runs 13 residues. Germline CDR1 and CDR2: SGHNT and YYREEE (reference sequence). The CDR3 is CASSLSRVREQYF. The CDR3 nucleotides read TGTGCCAGCAGCTTGAGCAGGGTACGCGAGCAGTACTTC.

This clone came up a few times. This chain uses TRBV10-3 with TRBJ1-1; TRBD1 agrees at 9 bases. This CDR3 contains 12 residues. The germline gives CDR1 ENHRY, CDR2 SYGVKD. V was clipped by 10 bases and J by 2 bases; unmatched bases: 2. This CDR3 is CATTGGNTEAFF. The CDR3 bases are TGTGCCACCACAGGGGGCAACACTGAAGCTTTCTTT.

The rearrangement uses TRBV7-2 and TRBJ2-5; TRBD1 matches 9 bases. The CDR3 extends over 14 amino acids. V lost 5 bases, J lost 5 bases, and 6 bases stayed unmatched. Germline CDR1 is SGHTA and CDR2 is FQGNSA. DNA for the CDR3: TGTGCCAGCAGCGCCAGGACAGGGGTGGAGACCCAGTACTTC. It encodes CASSARTGVETQYF.

Comments on this clone: At the DNA level, this CDR3 is encoded by other sequences in the same sample as well. The genes are TRBV15 and TRBJ2-7; the match to TRBD1 covers 9 bases. From germline, CDR1 is LNHNV and CDR2 YYDKDF (reference sequence). V lost 0 bases and J lost 3; bases outside the gene matches: 3. The CDR3 is made up of 15 amino acids. The CDR3 sequence: CATSRDRDRVYEQYF. CDR3 bases: TGTGCCACCAGCAGAGATAGGGACAGGGTCTACGAGCAGTACTTC.

This chain links TRBV15 with TRBJ2-5; D assignment may be TRBD1 or TRBD2 (5 bases each). Germline lookup yields CDR1 LNHNV and CDR2 YYDKDF (reference sequence). The CDR3 contains 14 residues. Trimming removed 0 bases at V and 7 bases at J, with 12 bases between. This chain's CDR3 is CATSRDGGSGTQYF. DNA of the CDR3: TGTGCCACCAGCAGAGATGGGGGTTCGGGGACCCAGTACTTC.